Shown below are 32 T cell receptor beta chains from a single sample sequenced in a study of molecular identifiers for immune sequencing clone quantification. In TCRdb, the PCR reads were re-called with MiXCR into one record per CDR3 protein. The profile covers about 640,000 distinct CDR3 sequences, with 15% to 20% appearing a single time and 0.7% to 1% taken by the ten largest. The specimen sequenced was naive CD8+ T cells from blood, with Jurkat cell RNA spiked in. This sample's subset: FACS-sorted CD8+CD4-CCR7+CD45RA+ naive T cells. These receptors all come from a human donor in good health. Some libraries in this study had Jurkat cell RNA spiked in.

With respect to this clonotype: Possible read error: a much larger clone is one base away. V is TRBV29-1 and J is TRBJ2-1; D is uncertain. This CDR3 has 15 amino acids. V was cut by 0 bases and J by 5 bases, with 14 bases left in between. Germline values: CDR1 SQVTM, CDR2 ANQGSEA. CDR3 sequence (DNA): TGCAGCGTTGAAGAAATCGCCTCCCCTAACAATGAGCAGTTCTTC. Protein sequence: CSVEEIASPNNEQFF.

For this clonotype: It may be a read error: a sequence one base away is much more abundant. The chain joins TRBV7-8 to TRBJ2-5, with TRBD2 matching over 7 bases. The CDR3 sequence is 16 residues long. CDR1 is SGHVS, CDR2 FQNEAQ, per germline. Written as DNA, the CDR3 is TGTGCCAGCAGCTTAGCTTGGGGGGGGATTCAAGAGACCCGGTACTTC. Translated, it gives CASSLAWGGIQETRYF.

In this sample, this clonotype turned up many times. The CDR3 DNA reads TGTGCCAGTAGTCGGGGGGCAAGCTCCTACAATGAGCAGTTCTTC. It is translated as CASSRGASSYNEQFF. The rearrangement links TRBV19 to TRBJ2-1; TRBD2 might be the D (7 bases). V lost 5 bases to trimming and J lost 0 bases, with 11 bases between them. The CDR3 runs to 15 residues. The germline V gene has CDR1 LNHDA and CDR2 SQIVND (reference sequence).

This clonotype has only one observation. A much larger clone sits a single nucleotide away, making a read error possible. The chain has TRBV29-1 and TRBJ2-7, with 10 nucleotides matching TRBD2. The CDR3 length is 14 residues. CDR1 is SQVTM, CDR2 ANQGSEA, per germline. This chain's CDR3 is CGVDSASGSYEQYF. The CDR3 region has the DNA TGCGGCGTTGATAGTGCTAGCGGGAGCTACGAGCAGTACTTC.

This clonotype has a handful of counts. The V call is TRBV24-1, the J call TRBJ1-1; the match to TRBD1 covers 7 bases. The CDR3 is made up of 14 amino acids. The germline CDR1 and CDR2 sequences are KGHDR and SFDVKD. With V trimmed by 6 bases and J by 1 base, 4 bases remained unmatched. The CDR3 DNA follows: TGTGCCACCAGTATTACAGGGGAGAACACTGAAGCTTTCTTT. Translated: CATSITGENTEAFF.

This clonotype was counted many times. The chain combines TRBV28 with TRBJ1-1; 8 bases map to TRBD1. The CDR3 consists of 13 residues. Germline CDR1 reads MDHEN; CDR2 reads SYDVKM. The J segment lost 6 bases and the V segment lost 3 bases, leaving 3 bases of the junction unmatched. In nucleotides, the CDR3 is TGTGCCAGCAGTTTCCCAGGGGGCTCTGAAGCTTTCTTT. Translated: CASSFPGGSEAFF.

Points on this clonotype: A clone one base away is much larger, so this may be a read error. The CDR3 is CSTGTQAYNEQYF. The CDR3 DNA reads TGCAGCACAGGGACGCAAGCTTACAATGAGCAGTACTTC. This chain joins TRBV29-1 and TRBJ2-7; D might be TRBD1 (6 bases). The CDR3 runs to 13 residues. V lost 8 bases to trimming and J lost 7 bases, with 21 bases between them. Germline CDR1 SQVTM, CDR2 ANQGSEA.

Concerning this clonotype itself: A much larger clone lies a single base off, so this may be a read error. This sequence joins TRBV3-1 and TRBJ1-1, with D unresolved. Germline V lookup: CDR1 LGHDT, CDR2 YNNKEL (reference sequence). The CDR3 runs 16 residues. In nucleotides, the CDR3 is TGTGCCAGCAGGCAAGCCGGGGTAGCACGGAACACTGAAGCTTTCTTT. This encodes CASRQAGVARNTEAFF.

This clonotype was recorded at least ten times. The V gene is TRBV14, the J gene TRBJ1-1; D gene unclear. The CDR3 loop spans 15 amino acids. With 1 base removed from V and 0 bases from J, the gap between germline ends came to 9 bases. Germline CDR1 is SGHDN and CDR2 is FVKESK. CDR3 sequence (DNA): TGTGCCAGCAGCCAAGGGGGAGGGATGAACACTGAAGCTTTCTTT. Amino acid sequence: CASSQGGGMNTEAFF.

This clonotype was counted many times. J is TRBJ2-1 and V is TRBV6-5; 7 bases line up with TRBD1. Germline V gene data show CDR1 as MNHEY and CDR2 as SVGAGI. J gave up 0 bases and V 5 bases, and 4 bases lay outside the gene matches. The length of the CDR3 is 15 residues. The CDR3 loop reads CASSRRQGSYNEQFF. CDR3 DNA sequence: TGTGCCAGCAGTCGACGACAGGGCTCCTACAATGAGCAGTTCTTC.

As regards this clonotype: A much larger clone lies one base from this, so it may be a read error. The chain joins TRBV6-2 or TRBV6-3 to TRBJ2-1; TRBD1 matches 7 bases. This CDR3 contains 11 residues. The J segment lost 9 bases and the V segment lost 6 bases, leaving 2 bases of the junction unmatched. CDR1 is MNHEY, CDR2 SVGEGT, per germline. The DNA of the CDR3 is TGTGCCAGCAGGACAGGGAGTGAGCAGTTCTTC. Translation: CASRTGSEQFF.

A word on this clonotype: A clone one base away is much larger, so this may be a read error. V gene TRBV28 combines with J gene TRBJ1-2; 10 bases fit TRBD1. Trimming removed 3 bases from V and 3 bases from J; junction bases left unmatched: 10. The CDR3 consists of 17 residues. From germline, CDR1 is MDHEN and CDR2 SYDVKM. The CDR3 DNA reads TGTGCCAGCAGTTTCCCCGATGGACAGGGGGTAGACTATGGCTACACCTTC. Translating gives CASSFPDGQGVDYGYTF.

This clonotype has a single count. This may arise from a read error, as a much more abundant clone is one base away. This chain uses TRBV27 with TRBJ1-2; the D gene is possibly TRBD1 (6 bases). Germline values: CDR1 MNHEY, CDR2 SMNVEV (reference sequence). The CDR3 runs 17 residues. CDR3 loop: CAGSFVVGGQGNYGYTF. CDR3 coding DNA: TGTGCCGGCAGTTTTGTCGTGGGGGGGCAGGGGAACTATGGCTACACCTTC.

This clonotype occurred many times. The chain uses TRBV4-1 and TRBJ1-1; possible D gene TRBD1, 5 bases. There are 15 residues in the CDR3. The V and J ends lost 0 bases and 7 bases respectively, with 15 bases between them. Per the germline V gene, CDR1 is MGHRA and CDR2 is YSYEKL. The DNA of the CDR3 is TGCGCCAGCAGCCAAGAGCCAGGGCTGATTGATGAAGCTTTCTTT. Translation: CASSQEPGLIDEAFF.

The chain employs TRBV12-5 and TRBJ2-1; D unresolved. With 3 bases removed from V and 4 bases from J, the gap between germline ends came to 13 bases. This CDR3 region has 15 residues. CDR1 and CDR2 from the germline V gene are LGHNT and FRNRAP. CDR3 coding DNA: TGTGCTAGTGGTTTCGGCAGTATAGAGTACAATGAGCAGTTCTTC. Protein: CASGFGSIEYNEQFF.

This chain uses TRBV27 with TRBJ2-5; 7 positions match TRBD2. The V segment lost 6 bases and the J segment 6 bases; nucleotides outside the gene matches: 7. The CDR3 covers 13 residues. CDR1 and CDR2 from the germline V gene are MNHEY and SMNVEV (reference sequence). CDR3 region: CASRSGLEKTQYF. DNA of the CDR3: TGTGCCAGCAGAAGTGGACTAGAAAAGACCCAGTACTTC.

This clonotype showed up many times. The chain has TRBV4-1 and TRBJ1-5; 9 bases fit TRBD1. This CDR3 spans 15 amino acids. The germline V gene encodes CDR1 MGHRA and CDR2 YSYEKL. V shed 2 bases, J shed 6 bases, and the junction held 5 bases outside the gene matches. CDR3 sequence reads: CASSQSTGGGQPQHF. The CDR3 DNA is TGCGCCAGCAGCCAATCTACAGGGGGCGGTCAGCCCCAGCATTTT.

This chain links TRBV4-3 with TRBJ1-2; TRBD1 agrees at 7 bases. The junction had 10 bases not matched to a gene; V was cut back by 3 bases and J by 0 bases. The CDR3 runs 17 residues. Germline CDR1 LGHNA, CDR2 YSLEER. The CDR3 spells CASSQDRQGLANYGYTF. CDR3 sequence (DNA): TGCGCCAGCAGCCAGGATCGACAGGGCCTCGCTAACTATGGCTACACCTTC.

The rearrangement links TRBV4-2 to TRBJ2-2; the D gene is possibly TRBD2 (6 bases). CDR1 LGHNA and CDR2 YNFKEQ come from the germline V gene. The length of the CDR3 is 14 residues. V lost 7 bases, J lost 6 bases, and 15 bases lay in between. CDR3 sequence reads: CASTVGGWAGELFF. The CDR3 region has the DNA TGTGCCAGCACTGTGGGAGGTTGGGCCGGGGAGCTGTTTTTT.

This clonotype was observed a few times. The conserved closing phenylalanine or tryptophan is absent in this CDR3, likely reflecting a read error. This chain connects TRBV3-1 to TRBJ1-1; 10 bases line up with TRBD1. Germline V lookup: CDR1 LGHDT, CDR2 YNNKEL (reference sequence). This CDR3 region has 17 residues. Unmatched junction bases numbered 12, after V lost 5 bases and J lost 3 bases. The CDR3 here is CASSVQAGTGVYTEAFS. The DNA of the CDR3 is TGTGCCAGCAGCGTCCAGGCCGGGACAGGGGTTTACACTGAAGCTTTCTCT.

This clonotype was detected only a few times. This chain joins TRBV5-6 and TRBJ2-5; TRBD1 matches 12 bases. The CDR3 is 15 residues long. Trimming at V came to 3 bases and at J to 7 bases, leaving 7 bases not matched to a gene. Per germline, CDR1 SGHDT and CDR2 YYEEEE. The CDR3 sequence is CASSSGDRGPGTQYF. The CDR3 DNA sequence: TGTGCCAGCAGCTCGGGGGACAGGGGGCCAGGGACCCAGTACTTC.

In its sample, this clonotype was seen many times. The rearrangement joins TRBV7-9 to TRBJ1-1, with D uncertain. Germline V gene lookup returns CDR1 SEHNR and CDR2 FQNEAQ (reference sequence). The V end was cut by 5 bases, the J end by 0 bases, with 10 bases between. The CDR3 is 14 amino acids. The CDR3 here is CASSRPGLNTEAFF. The CDR3 region has the DNA TGTGCCAGCAGCCGACCAGGCTTGAACACTGAAGCTTTCTTT. The full variable domain, its missing parts supplied by reference TRBV7-9 and TRBJ1-1, is DTGVSQNPRHKITKRGQNVTFRCDPISEHNRLYWYRQTLGQGPEFLTYFQNEAQLEKSRLLSDRFSAERPKGSFSTLEIQRTEQGDSAMYLCASSRPGLNTEAFFGQGTRLTVV.

This clonotype was picked up a small number of times. The chain carries TRBV7-3 and TRBJ2-5; the match to TRBD2 covers 14 bases. The germline V gene has CDR1 SGHTA and CDR2 FQGTGA. J lost 2 bases, V lost 5 bases, and 7 bases had no gene match. This CDR3 contains 17 residues. The chain's CDR3 is CASSPGLAGDPQETQYF. CDR3 nucleotides: TGTGCCAGCAGCCCGGGACTAGCGGGAGATCCACAAGAGACCCAGTACTTC.

Note on this clonotype: Germline is not matched at one junction end, which may reflect a read error. This chain links TRBV3-1 with TRBJ1-1, with TRBD1 matching over 9 bases. CDR1 LGHDT and CDR2 YNNKEL come from the germline V gene (reference sequence). This CDR3 contains 14 residues. For the CDR3, the DNA is TGTGCCAGCAGCCTGGGACAGGGTATAACTGAAACTTTCTTT. Its protein product is CASSLGQGITETFF. Looking up the rest from reference TRBV3-1 and TRBJ1-1 gives the full variable domain: DTAVSQTPKYLVTQMGNDKSIKCEQNLGHDTMYWYKQDSKKFLKIMFSYNNKELIINETVPNRFSPKSPDKAHLNLHINSLELGDSAVYFCASSLGQGITETFFGQGTRLTVV.

As regards this clonotype: This could be a read error, since a much larger clone is one nucleotide away. It is unclear where the CDR3 begins or ends on the DNA, so no DNA is shown, and the CDR3 is as TCRdb lists it. This chain connects TRBV6-2 or TRBV6-3 to TRBJ1-1; the table assigns TRBD1, which was not confirmed against the DNA. The CDR3 is 14 residues long, counting both termini. CDR1 and CDR2 from the germline V gene are MNHEY and SVGEGT. The chain's CDR3 is CASSYWGAGTEACF.

There are a few counts of this clonotype. The chain employs TRBV6-5 and TRBJ2-7; D may be TRBD1 or TRBD2 (5 bases each). The V gene lost 5 bases and the J gene lost 2 bases, with 13 bases spanning the gap. Germline assignment: CDR1 MNHEY and CDR2 SVGAGI. The CDR3 extends over 14 amino acids. The CDR3 loop is CASSDRGGPYEQYF. The CDR3 DNA is TGTGCCAGCAGTGACCGGGGCGGTCCCTACGAGCAGTACTTC.

The rearrangement uses TRBV20-1 and TRBJ2-3; 9 bases match TRBD2. V lost 5 bases and J lost 0; bases outside the gene matches: 9. Germline loops: CDR1 DFQATT, CDR2 SNEGSKA (reference sequence). CDR3 length: 16 amino acids. CDR3 nucleotides: TGCAGTGCTGAGAGCGGGAGGAGGGATAGCACAGATACGCAGTATTTT. This encodes CSAESGRRDSTDTQYF.

This clonotype was picked up many times. The genes are TRBV2 and TRBJ2-3; 8 bases map to TRBD2. With V trimmed by 5 bases and J by 2 bases, 3 bases remained unmatched. The CDR3 loop spans 14 amino acids. Germline CDR1 and CDR2: SNHLY and FYNNEI. This CDR3 is CASSLAGHTDTQYF. The DNA for the CDR3 is TGTGCCAGCAGTTTAGCGGGGCACACAGATACGCAGTATTTT. Full variable domain (outside the CDR3, taken from reference TRBV2 and TRBJ2-3): EPEVTQTPSHQVTQMGQEVILRCVPISNHLYFYWYRQILGQKVEFLVSFYNNEISEKSEIFDDQFSVERPDGSNFTLKIRSTKLEDSAMYFCASSLAGHTDTQYFGPGTRLTVL.

Remarks on this clonotype: Being one base from a much bigger clone, this may be a read error. The gene calls are TRBV7-2 and TRBJ1-3; D gene unclear. This CDR3 is 18 amino acids long. Looked up from germline, CDR1 is SGHTA and CDR2 is FQGNSA. V was trimmed by 1 base and J by 0 bases, leaving 16 bases between them. The CDR3 loop is CASSLVADSRLSGNTIYF. The CDR3 nucleotides read TGTGCCAGCAGCTTAGTCGCGGACTCTCGCCTCTCTGGAAACACCATATATTTT.

This clonotype came up many times. V usage is TRBV6-1 and J usage is TRBJ1-5; D gene uncertain. The CDR3 is 14 amino acids. CDR1 is MNHNS and CDR2 is SASEGT in the germline V gene. The germline V and J ends were trimmed by 4 bases and 5 bases, with 12 bases remaining between them. The CDR3 sequence: CASSGPQQYQPQHF. DNA of the CDR3: TGTGCCAGCAGTGGTCCACAGCAGTATCAGCCCCAGCATTTT.

This clonotype was counted only a few times. The chain is built from TRBV28 and TRBJ2-1; the D call may be TRBD1 or TRBD2 (5 bases each). V dropped 1 base and J dropped 5 bases, with 12 bases sitting between them. This CDR3 has 15 residues. Germline CDR1 and CDR2: MDHEN and SYDVKM. The chain's CDR3 is CASSLFYGANNEQFF. As DNA, the CDR3 is TGTGCCAGCAGTTTATTTTACGGGGCGAACAATGAGCAGTTCTTC.

This rearrangement joins TRBV19 to TRBJ2-1; D not certain. Per germline, CDR1 LNHDA and CDR2 SQIVND (reference sequence). This CDR3 is 17 amino acids long. Trimming shortened V by 5 bases and J by 0 bases, and 17 bases separated the two germline ends. CDR3 region: CASSPDPPPSSYNEQFF. The CDR3 DNA reads TGTGCCAGTAGTCCCGACCCGCCCCCGAGCTCCTACAATGAGCAGTTCTTC. The variable domain in full, with the rest retrieved from reference TRBV19 and TRBJ2-1, is DGGITQSPKYLFRKEGQNVTLSCEQNLNHDAMYWYRQDPGQGLRLIYYSQIVNDFQKGDIAEGYSVSREKKESFPLTVTSAQKNPTAFYLCASSPDPPPSSYNEQFFGPGTRLTVL.